This T cell receptor (beta chain) comes out of a study of T cell changes during pregnancy in multiple sclerosis. Germline trimming cut 7 bases from V and 8 bases from J; bases unmatched to any gene: 18. CDR3 size: 18 residues. Germline values: CDR1 MDHEN, CDR2 SYDVKM. The data were produced by immunoSEQ multiplex PCR, yet TCRdb's version contains in-frame clones alone and is incomplete. The sample yields approximately 100,000 clones, almost 95% seen once. The sequence was obtained from a female donor with multiple sclerosis, enrolled in a pregnancy study. Sequencing was performed on peripheral blood, taken in the third trimester of pregnancy. The V and J genes are TRBV28 and TRBJ2-2; 11 nucleotides match TRBD2. The CDR3 bases are TGTGCCAGCACCCCTGGGGCTAGCGGGAGGCTCGGGGTAGGGGAGCTGTTTTTT. Its protein is CASTPGASGRLGVGELFF. Filled out from reference TRBV28 and TRBJ2-2, the complete variable domain reads DVKVTQSSRYLVKRTGEKVFLECVQDMDHENMFWYRQDPGLGLRLIYFSYDVKMKEKGDIPEGYSVSREKKERFSLILESASTNQTSMYLCASTPGASGRLGVGELFFGEGSRLTVL.